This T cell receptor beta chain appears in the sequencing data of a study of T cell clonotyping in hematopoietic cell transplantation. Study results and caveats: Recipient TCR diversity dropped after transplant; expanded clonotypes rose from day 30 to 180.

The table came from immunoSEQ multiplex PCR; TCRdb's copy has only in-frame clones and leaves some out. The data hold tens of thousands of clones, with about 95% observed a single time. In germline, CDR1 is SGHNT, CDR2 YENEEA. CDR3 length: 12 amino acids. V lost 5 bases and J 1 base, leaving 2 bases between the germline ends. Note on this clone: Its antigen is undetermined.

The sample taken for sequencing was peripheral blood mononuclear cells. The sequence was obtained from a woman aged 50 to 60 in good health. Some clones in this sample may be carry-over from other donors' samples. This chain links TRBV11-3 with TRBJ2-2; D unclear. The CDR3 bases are TGTGCCAGCAGCGGGAACACCGGGGAGCTGTTTTTT. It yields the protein CASSGNTGELFF.